These T cell receptor beta chains were read from a single sample in a study of T cells in tuberculosis. Clones were sequenced by immunoSEQ multiplex PCR, and TCRdb holds only the in-frame ones, with some missing. The sample shows tens of thousands of clones, less than 95% of them seen only once. The sequenced sample consisted of PBMCs. Source of these receptors: a donor between 5 and 29 years old with latent tuberculosis or without tuberculosis infection. The CDR3 runs from the conserved cysteine through the conserved F or W. The D gene is left open where the match is weak. Rows give clone size only sometimes, using once, few, many, or a class for an expanded clone.

d_call	clone_size	v_call	j_call	cdr3_aa	cdr3_nt
TRBD2	-	TRBV4-2	TRBJ2-2	CASSQNPGGPAGELFF	TGTGCCAGCAGCCAAAACCCGGGAGGGCCGGCCGGGGAGCTGTTTTTT
TRBD1	-	TRBV6-1	TRBJ2-3	CASSEGQGATDTQYF	TGTGCCAGCAGTGAAGGACAGGGGGCGACAGATACGCAGTATTTT
TRBD2	-	TRBV19	TRBJ2-5	CASSLGGASGKETQYF	TGTGCCAGTAGTCTCGGTGGAGCTAGCGGGAAAGAGACCCAGTACTTC
-	-	TRBV10-1	TRBJ1-5	CASSDSSNQPQHF	TGCGCCAGCAGTGATAGTAGCAATCAGCCCCAGCATTTT
-	-	TRBV10-3	TRBJ1-2	CAISESEIYYGYTF	TGTGCCATCAGTGAGTCGGAGATTTACTATGGCTACACCTTC
-	-	TRBV4-1	TRBJ1-1	CASSQGVRVNTEAFF	TGCGCCAGCAGCCAAGGGGTCAGGGTGAACACTGAAGCTTTCTTT
TRBD1	-	TRBV5-1	TRBJ2-7	CASSGRWGQGDEQYF	TGCGCCAGCAGCGGGCGTTGGGGACAGGGAGACGAGCAGTACTTC
-	-	TRBV6-5	TRBJ2-3	CASSYLGTDTQYF	TGTGCCAGCAGTTACTTAGGCACAGATACGCAGTATTTT
-	-	TRBV15	TRBJ1-1	CATSRRGGNTEAFF	TGTGCCACCAGCAGACGGGGAGGGAACACTGAAGCTTTCTTT
-	-	TRBV5-4	TRBJ1-3	CASSLLAGPRGFGNTIYF	TGTGCCAGCAGCTTGTTGGCAGGCCCGCGGGGCTTCGGAAACACCATATATTTT
TRBD1	-	TRBV7-9	TRBJ1-1	CASSLVRGRITEAFF	TGTGCCAGCAGCTTAGTCAGGGGGCGGATCACTGAAGCTTTCTTT
-	-	TRBV10-3	TRBJ2-3	CAISDSHRGTDTQYF	TGTGCCATCAGTGATAGCCATCGGGGCACAGATACGCAGTATTTT
-	-	TRBV4-2	TRBJ2-1	CASSQVAASSYNEQFF	TGTGCCAGCAGCCAAGTAGCGGCTAGCTCCTACAATGAGCAGTTCTTC
-	-	TRBV27	TRBJ1-5	CASSLTIDGGQPQHF	TGTGCCAGCAGTTTAACTATTGACGGAGGGCAGCCCCAGCATTTT
-	few	TRBV14	TRBJ1-2	CASSQGDTGYTF	TGTGCCAGCAGCCAAGGAGACACTGGCTACACCTTC
-	-	TRBV28	TRBJ2-1	CASSTRQYNEQFF	TGTGCCAGCAGTACCCGACAGTACAATGAGCAGTTCTTC
TRBD2	-	TRBV29-1	TRBJ2-2	CSVRRAGTGELFF	TGCAGCGTCCGTAGAGCGGGAACCGGGGAGCTGTTTTTT
-	-	TRBV5-1	TRBJ2-2	CASSRDGGELFF	TGCGCCAGCAGCCGGGATGGTGGGGAGCTGTTTTTT
-	medium-sized	TRBV29-1	TRBJ1-1	CSAVGDEAFF	TGCAGCGCCGTCGGGGATGAAGCTTTCTTT
TRBD1	-	TRBV4-3	TRBJ2-1	CASSQDAIRTGGFTHEQFF	TGCGCCAGCAGCCAAGATGCGATTAGGACAGGGGGCTTTACACACGAGCAGTTCTTC
-	-	TRBV11-2	TRBJ2-2	CASTLGLIYTGELFF	TGTGCCAGCACCCTGGGCCTAATATACACCGGGGAGCTGTTTTTT
TRBD2	-	TRBV2	TRBJ2-1	CASSETGRDGNEQFF	TGTGCCAGCAGTGAAACTGGGAGGGATGGCAATGAGCAGTTCTTC
TRBD1	once	TRBV6-1	TRBJ2-7	CASSEGPGSGGEQYF	TGTGCCAGCAGTGAAGGGCCCGGATCAGGGGGAGAGCAGTACTTC
-	-	TRBV28	TRBJ1-1	CASLRATEAFF	TGTGCCAGCCTGCGTGCAACTGAAGCTTTCTTT
-	-	TRBV29-1	TRBJ2-3	CTLLGEGTDTQYF	TGCACCCTTCTCGGGGAAGGCACAGATACGCAGTATTTT
-	-	TRBV7-9	TRBJ2-7	CASSRGGAPEQYF	TGTGCCAGCAGCCGAGGCGGAGCCCCCGAGCAGTACTTC
TRBD1	-	TRBV27	TRBJ2-2	CASSTFNWRTGKNTGELFF	TGTGCCAGCAGTACATTCAATTGGCGGACAGGGAAGAACACCGGGGAGCTGTTTTTT
-	once	TRBV2	TRBJ2-7	CASKEGASWDEQYF	TGTGCCAGCAAGGAGGGGGCTAGCTGGGACGAGCAGTACTTC
-	-	TRBV15	TRBJ2-7	CATSRVAGPDPYEQYF	TGTGCCACCAGCAGAGTTGCGGGACCAGACCCCTACGAGCAGTACTTC
-	-	TRBV6-1	TRBJ2-5	CASSTPGTRETQYF	TGTGCCAGCAGTACCCCGGGAACGAGAGAGACCCAGTACTTC
TRBD1	-	TRBV6-5	TRBJ1-4	CASSYSTGVGKLFF	TGTGCCAGCAGTTACTCGACAGGGGTTGGGAAACTGTTTTTT
-	-	TRBV2	TRBJ2-4	CASSESGAKNIQYF	TGTGCCAGCAGTGAATCAGGAGCCAAAAACATTCAGTACTTC
-	-	TRBV11-2	TRBJ2-7	CASSLEANRFYEQYF	TGTGCCAGCAGCTTAGAGGCGAACAGATTCTACGAGCAGTACTTC
TRBD1	once	TRBV5-1	TRBJ2-3	CASRRDRATDTQYF	TGCGCCAGCAGACGGGACAGGGCCACAGATACGCAGTATTTT
-	-	TRBV7-2	TRBJ1-4	CASSRQTNEKLFF	TGTGCCAGCAGCCGACAGACTAATGAAAAACTGTTTTTT
TRBD2	-	TRBV11-2	TRBJ2-1	CASSPTSGIYNEQFF	TGTGCCAGCAGCCCCACTAGCGGGATCTACAATGAGCAGTTCTTC
TRBD1	once	TRBV27	TRBJ2-7	CASSRKGQGAYEQYF	TGTGCCAGCAGCCGAAAGGGACAGGGGGCCTACGAGCAGTACTTC
TRBD1	-	TRBV5-6	TRBJ2-7	CASSSLNPGQGGYEQYF	TGTGCCAGCAGCTCTTTAAATCCGGGACAGGGGGGCTACGAGCAGTACTTC
-	-	TRBV5-1	TRBJ2-3	CASSSQVTASTDTQYF	TGCGCCAGCAGCTCCCAAGTGACAGCCAGCACAGATACGCAGTATTTT
-	-	TRBV19	TRBJ2-7	CASSIQGTSYEQYF	TGTGCCAGTAGTATACAGGGGACATCCTACGAGCAGTACTTC
TRBD2	-	TRBV2	TRBJ2-7	CASSERGGAYEQYF	TGTGCCAGCAGTGAACGGGGGGGTGCCTACGAGCAGTACTTC
TRBD2	-	TRBV28	TRBJ2-7	CASSAQLAGISYEQYF	TGTGCCAGCAGTGCCCAACTAGCGGGGATCTCCTACGAGCAGTACTTC
-	once	TRBV6-1	TRBJ1-4	CASSPGGANEKLFF	TGTGCCAGCAGCCCGGGGGGGGCTAATGAAAAACTGTTTTTT
TRBD1	once	TRBV5-1	TRBJ2-1	CASSVAITGGAYTYNEQFF	TGCGCCAGCAGCGTAGCGATCACAGGGGGCGCTTATACCTACAATGAGCAGTTCTTC
TRBD2	-	TRBV27	TRBJ2-3	CASSTPSGSTDTQYF	TGTGCCAGTTCTACCCCTAGCGGGAGTACAGATACGCAGTATTTT
-	-	TRBV27	TRBJ1-5	CASQQGYSNQPQHF	TGTGCCAGCCAACAGGGTTATAGCAATCAGCCCCAGCATTTT
-	-	TRBV5-1	TRBJ1-4	CASSLVGSPNEKLFF	TGCGCCAGCAGCTTGGTCGGGAGTCCCAATGAAAAACTGTTTTTT
TRBD1	-	TRBV10-3	TRBJ1-4	CAISPGTTGRVEPATNEKLFF	TGTGCCATCAGCCCCGGAACGACAGGGCGAGTGGAACCAGCAACTAATGAAAAACTGTTTTTT
TRBD1	-	TRBV7-8	TRBJ1-5	CASSPGQGGNQPQHF	TGTGCCAGCAGCCCAGGACAGGGTGGCAATCAGCCCCAGCATTTT
-	-	TRBV9	TRBJ2-5	CASSTGTAFSETQYF	TGTGCCAGCAGCACAGGGACCGCTTTTTCGGAGACCCAGTACTTC
-	-	TRBV25-1	TRBJ2-7	CASSVRTEDYEQYF	TGTGCCAGCAGTGTCCGGACTGAAGACTACGAGCAGTACTTC
TRBD2	-	TRBV2	TRBJ2-7	CASKSTSGVYEQYF	TGTGCCAGCAAATCAACTAGCGGGGTCTACGAGCAGTACTTC
-	-	TRBV18	TRBJ1-5	CASSPQGRGSQPQHF	TGTGCCAGCTCACCACAGGGGAGGGGGAGTCAGCCCCAGCATTTT
-	-	TRBV5-1	TRBJ1-1	CASSPDGQLLNTEAFF	TGCGCCAGCAGCCCGGATGGACAGCTTCTGAACACTGAAGCTTTCTTT
TRBD1	-	TRBV25-1	TRBJ2-7	CASSGQGYEQYF	TGTGCCAGCAGTGGACAGGGGTATGAGCAGTACTTC
TRBD2	-	TRBV28	TRBJ2-3	CASSLGGTSVTQYF	TGTGCCAGCAGTTTAGGGGGGACTAGCGTTACGCAGTATTTT
TRBD2	-	TRBV5-4	TRBJ2-3	CASSLGGAGGNTDTQYF	TGTGCCAGCAGCTTGGGGGGTGCGGGAGGGAACACAGATACGCAGTATTTT
-	-	TRBV6-1	TRBJ2-6	CASSEFGTGASGANVLTF	TGTGCCAGCAGTGAATTCGGAACAGGCGCCTCTGGGGCCAACGTCCTGACTTTC
-	-	TRBV10-1	TRBJ1-4	CASSESGFPNEKLFF	TGCGCCAGCAGTGAGTCCGGGTTTCCTAATGAAAAACTGTTTTTT
-	-	TRBV9	TRBJ2-7	CASSAEGLGYEQYF	TGTGCCAGCAGCGCCGAGGGTCTCGGCTACGAGCAGTACTTC